This T cell receptor (beta chain) emerged from a study of T cell responses to AZD1222 COVID-19 vaccine. Study-wide findings and caveats: Repertoire sampling was restricted to post-peak T cell response timepoints. Baseline antibody screening turned up just six or seven seropositive AZD1222 recipients.

Regarding this clone: Its antigen is not identified.

Generated by immunoSEQ multiplex PCR, the TCRdb table keeps only in-frame clones and is missing some. The profile shows 170,000 or so clones, about 90% of them singletons. The V end lost 4 bases, the J end lost 3 bases, and 15 bases lay between the germline ends. The germline V gene has CDR1 MNHEY and CDR2 SVGAGI. This CDR3 comprises 15 residues. The sample was peripheral blood, taken on day 0 of AZD1222 vaccination. The receptor was derived from an adult in good health. This chain links TRBV6-5 with TRBJ2-5; no clear D gene. The CDR3 is CASSFRPGYEETQYF. The CDR3 DNA sequence: TGTGCCAGCAGTTTCCGACCGGGTTATGAAGAGACCCAGTACTTC.